The 9 T cell receptor beta chains presented below share a single source sample, sequenced in a study of cytomegalovirus exposure and HLA in healthy donors. In the PCR, 60 Vbeta and 13 Jbeta primers were used. Clones were read by immunoSEQ multiplex PCR, and TCRdb kept only the in-frame ones, dropping some. The sample shows 95,000 to 100,000 clones, approximately 89% of them seen only once. Material for sequencing was PBMCs. These receptors were collected from a man aged 25 to 40 in good health and CMV-seronegative.

This chain joins TRBV6-5 and TRBJ2-7, with D possibly being TRBD2 (5 bases). The V gene's germline CDR1 is MNHEY and CDR2 SVGAGI. The CDR3 has 13 residues. The V end lost 3 bases, the J end lost 3 bases, and 9 bases lay between the germline ends. The CDR3 is CASSYMEDYEQYF. CDR3 sequence (DNA): TGTGCCAGCAGTTATATGGAGGACTACGAGCAGTACTTC.

The chain employs TRBV6-4 and TRBJ1-6, with TRBD1 matching 7 bases. V dropped 5 bases and J dropped 7; count of bases not matched to a gene: 5. The CDR3 covers 14 residues. Germline assignment: CDR1 MRHNA and CDR2 SNTAGT. The CDR3 is CASSPGTENSPLHF. The CDR3, as DNA: TGTGCCAGCAGTCCCGGGACAGAGAATTCACCCCTCCACTTT.

The chain uses TRBV7-9 and TRBJ2-7, with TRBD2 matching over 13 bases. CDR1 and CDR2 (germline): SEHNR, FQNEAQ (reference sequence). CDR3 length equals 16 residues. Trimming at V came to 5 bases and at J to 2 bases, leaving 6 bases not matched to a gene. The DNA for the CDR3 is TGTGCCAGCAGCACCCTGGGACTAGCGGGAACCTACGAGCAGTACTTC. This translates into CASSTLGLAGTYEQYF.

This chain connects TRBV12-5 to TRBJ2-6; a possible D gene is TRBD1 (5 bases). Germline CDR1 reads LGHNT; CDR2 reads FRNRAP. The length of the CDR3 is 17 residues. V was clipped by 2 bases and J by 1 base, with 12 bases between them. The DNA of the CDR3 is TGTGCTAGTGGTTTGTTTGACAGCCCTTCTGGGGCCAACGTCCTGACTTTC. This encodes CASGLFDSPSGANVLTF.

This clone was recorded only once. V usage is TRBV4-1 and J usage is TRBJ1-1; TRBD1 is a possible D gene (6 bases). CDR1 and CDR2 from the germline V gene are MGHRA and YSYEKL. V was shortened by 6 bases and J by 4 bases, with 15 bases between the two germline ends. The CDR3 is 14 residues long. The DNA of the CDR3 is TGCGCCAGCAGATACAAACCACAGGGCACTGAAGCTTTCTTT. It encodes CASRYKPQGTEAFF.

The chain combines TRBV4-1 with TRBJ1-2; 8 nucleotides align to TRBD1. CDR3 length: 15 residues. Germline lookup yields CDR1 MGHRA and CDR2 YSYEKL. J was trimmed by 3 bases and V by 4 bases; bases with no gene match: 7. CDR3 DNA: TGCGCCAGCAGCCCGAAGACAGGGGCGGACTATGGCTACACCTTC. The encoded protein is CASSPKTGADYGYTF.

The chain recombines TRBV11-2 with TRBJ2-7; D ambiguous. The V gene lost 0 bases and the J gene lost 2 bases, with 11 bases spanning the gap. This CDR3 region has 15 residues. CDR1 SGHAT and CDR2 FQNNGV come from the germline V gene. CDR3 region: CASSLESVSAYEQYF. The CDR3 DNA sequence: TGTGCCAGCAGCTTAGAGTCGGTTAGTGCCTACGAGCAGTACTTC.

The V and J genes are TRBV9 and TRBJ2-1, with D hard to call. V was shortened by 2 bases and J by 0 bases, with 6 bases between the two germline ends. CDR3 length: 14 residues. CDR1 is SGDLS, CDR2 YYNGEE, per germline. In nucleotides, the CDR3 is TGTGCCAGCAGCGTTGATAGCTCCTACAATGAGCAGTTCTTC. Translated, it gives CASSVDSSYNEQFF.

The J gene is TRBJ2-2, the V gene TRBV25-1; 8 bases are a match to TRBD1. CDR3 size: 14 residues. V lost 6 bases to trimming and J lost 4 bases; unmatched junction nucleotides: 4. Germline loops: CDR1 MGHDK, CDR2 SYGVNS. In DNA form, the CDR3 reads TGTGCCAGCAGGGAGACAGGGGTCACCGGGGAGCTGTTTTTT. Its translation: CASRETGVTGELFF.